This passage covers 29 T cell receptor beta chains from one sample sequenced in a study of naive and memory T cell subsets. The beta constant-region primer was an equimolar mix of two oligonucleotides covering TRBC1 and TRBC2. TCRdb called the UMI-ligation and nested PCR reads again in MiXCR, with one record for every CDR3 protein. Of tens of thousands of distinct CDR3 sequences in the sample, 13% were seen once. Sequences were obtained from central memory CD4+ T cells from blood. The receptors derive from a human donor in good health.

The CDR3, as DNA: TGTGCCAGCAGCGCCGGGACAGCGGATGGCTACACCTTC. The encoded protein is CASSAGTADGYTF. This chain links TRBV9 with TRBJ1-2; 7 nucleotides line up with TRBD1. V was pared by 3 bases and J by 6 bases, with 5 bases of the junction left unmatched. The germline V gene encodes CDR1 SGDLS and CDR2 YYNGEE. The CDR3 has 13 amino acids.

This clonotype was observed at least ten times. The J gene is TRBJ2-3, the V gene TRBV4-1; 8 bases align to TRBD1. The germline gives CDR1 MGHRA, CDR2 YSYEKL. This CDR3 has 17 amino acids. V gave up 1 base and J gave up 2 bases; unmatched junction bases: 8. The CDR3 region is CASSQGPDRDPTDTQYF. The CDR3 region has the DNA TGCGCCAGCAGCCAAGGACCGGACAGGGACCCCACAGATACGCAGTATTTT.

This clonotype was found a few times. This chain links TRBV7-9 with TRBJ2-1; no clear D gene. Trimming shortened V by 5 bases and J by 8 bases, and 10 bases separated the two germline ends. CDR1 is SEHNR, CDR2 FQNEAQ, per germline (reference sequence). CDR3 size: 12 residues. CDR3 region: CASSPVFYEQFF. The CDR3 nucleotides are TGTGCCAGCAGCCCCGTTTTTTATGAGCAGTTCTTC.

This clonotype came up a few times. The genes are TRBV10-2 and TRBJ2-3; 8 positions agree with TRBD1. The CDR3 extends over 15 amino acids. Germline loops: CDR1 WSHSY, CDR2 SAAADI. V was clipped by 6 bases and J by 2 bases; unmatched bases: 7. Here the CDR3 reads CASSRGQGSTDTQYF. The DNA for the CDR3 is TGCGCCAGCAGCCGCGGACAGGGATCCACAGATACGCAGTATTTT.

This clonotype was seen ten or more times. V and J are TRBV20-1 and TRBJ1-1; no reliable D call. Trimming pared 0 bases from V and 3 bases from J, leaving 11 bases between. The germline CDR1 and CDR2 sequences are DFQATT and SNEGSKA (reference sequence). CDR3 size: 14 residues. The DNA of the CDR3 is TGCAGTGCTAGAGATACGGGGAGCCACACTGAAGCTTTCTTT. Translated, it gives CSARDTGSHTEAFF.

This chain joins TRBV4-2 and TRBJ2-7, with TRBD2 matching over 12 bases. CDR3 size: 18 residues. CDR1 is LGHNA, CDR2 YNFKEQ, per germline. The V segment lost 1 base and the J segment 4 bases; nucleotides outside the gene matches: 11. The CDR3 loop reads CASSQGLLAGGCTYEQYF. For the CDR3, the DNA is TGTGCCAGCAGCCAAGGATTGCTAGCGGGAGGGTGCACTTACGAGCAGTACTTC.

This clonotype came up many times. The chain couples TRBV20-1 to TRBJ2-5, with 11 positions matching TRBD1. The CDR3 is made up of 17 amino acids. CDR1 is DFQATT, CDR2 SNEGSKA, per germline (reference sequence). Trimming removed 6 bases from V and 4 bases from J; junction bases left unmatched: 16. CDR3 in amino acids: CSARRSGTGGVRETQYF. The DNA for the CDR3 is TGCAGTGCCCGACGCTCCGGGACAGGGGGAGTCCGAGAGACCCAGTACTTC.

This clonotype has only a few counts. The chain combines TRBV28 with TRBJ1-2; the match to TRBD1 covers 8 bases. V lost 0 bases and J lost 5; bases outside the gene matches: 11. This CDR3 contains 17 residues. Germline CDR1 is MDHEN and CDR2 is SYDVKM. The CDR3 nucleotides are TGTGCCAGCAGTTTATGGGGGGCGGACAGGGCAAGATATGGCTACACCTTC. Its protein is CASSLWGADRARYGYTF.

The chain couples TRBV29-1 to TRBJ1-4; no clear D. This CDR3 region has 13 residues. Trimming left V 3 bases short and J 8 bases short, with 13 bases between. Germline loops: CDR1 SQVTM, CDR2 ANQGSEA. The CDR3 DNA is TGCAGCGTTGATAGCGAGTTTGGGGAAAAACTGTTTTTT. Translation: CSVDSEFGEKLFF. The whole variable domain, remainder taken from reference TRBV29-1 and TRBJ1-4, is SAVISQKPSRDICQRGTSLTIQCQVDSQVTMMFWYRQQPGQSLTLIATANQGSEATYESGFVIDKFPISRPNLTFSTLTVSNMSPEDSSIYLCSVDSEFGEKLFFGSGTQLSVL.

This clonotype was seen at least ten times. The V gene is TRBV6-5, the J gene TRBJ2-3, with D uncertain. The V and J ends lost 5 bases and 2 bases respectively, with 11 bases between them. CDR1 and CDR2 from the germline V gene are MNHEY and SVGAGI. The CDR3 is made up of 14 amino acids. The CDR3, as DNA: TGTGCCAGCAGTCCGCCGGGTTACACAGATACGCAGTATTTT. Translated, it gives CASSPPGYTDTQYF.

V usage is TRBV21-1 and J usage is TRBJ2-1; TRBD2, the table's D call, was not compared with the DNA. TRBV21-1 is deemed a pseudogene. This CDR3 region has 14 residues. CDR3 nucleotides: TGTGCCGCCCGGGGACTAGCAAAATACAATGAGCAGTTCTTC. It translates to CAARGLAKYNEQFF.

This rearrangement joins TRBV29-1 to TRBJ2-3; perhaps TRBD1 as D (5 bases). The CDR3 is 14 residues long. V lost 4 bases and J lost 2, with 13 bases in between. Germline CDR1 and CDR2: SQVTM and ANQGSEA. The CDR3 DNA reads as TGCAGCGTTGCCCAGGGCACTTCCACAGATACGCAGTATTTT. This encodes CSVAQGTSTDTQYF.

The chain uses TRBV5-6 and TRBJ2-5; D gene uncertain. Trimming stripped 4 bases from V and 1 base from J, with 2 bases between. Per the germline V gene, CDR1 is SGHDT and CDR2 is YYEEEE. The CDR3 runs 11 residues. Written as DNA, the CDR3 is TGTGCCAGCAGCGTCCAAGAGACCCAGTACTTC. This gives the protein CASSVQETQYF.

This clonotype was found a few times. This chain joins TRBV7-9 and TRBJ2-5; 7 bases map to TRBD2. Per the germline V gene, CDR1 is SEHNR and CDR2 is FQNEAQ (reference sequence). This CDR3 is built from 16 residues. With 5 bases clipped from V and 5 bases from J, the junction kept 14 bases outside the gene matches. CDR3 sequence: CASSAGGAGEGETQYF. The CDR3 DNA follows: TGTGCCAGCAGCGCCGGTGGCGCGGGAGAGGGGGAGACCCAGTACTTC. Looking up the rest from reference TRBV7-9 and TRBJ2-5 gives the full variable domain: DTGVSQNPRHKITKRGQNVTFRCDPISEHNRLYWYRQTLGQGPEFLTYFQNEAQLEKSRLLSDRFSAERPKGSFSTLEIQRTEQGDSAMYLCASSAGGAGEGETQYFGPGTRLLVL.

The V and J genes are TRBV5-1 and TRBJ2-5; D not certain. Trimming took 0 bases from V and 1 from J, leaving 7 bases between them. CDR3 length: 14 amino acids. Per the germline V gene, CDR1 is SGHRS and CDR2 is YFSETQ. CDR3 nucleotides: TGCGCCAGCAGCTTGGGTGGAACCCAAGAGACCCAGTACTTC. Its translation: CASSLGGTQETQYF. The full variable domain, completed using reference TRBV5-1 and TRBJ2-5, is KAGVTQTPRYLIKTRGQQVTLSCSPISGHRSVSWYQQTPGQGLQFLFEYFSETQRNKGNFPGRFSGRQFSNSRSEMNVSTLELGDSALYLCASSLGGTQETQYFGPGTRLLVL.

The rearrangement links TRBV28 to TRBJ2-6; D possibly uses TRBD1 or TRBD2 (5 bases each). Per germline, CDR1 MDHEN and CDR2 SYDVKM. With 10 bases removed from V and 0 bases from J, the gap between germline ends came to 13 bases. This CDR3 contains 15 residues. The CDR3 DNA follows: TGTGCCACCGGGACGGCCTACTCTGGGGCCAACGTCCTGACTTTC. Amino acids: CATGTAYSGANVLTF.

This clonotype has a handful of counts. The chain joins TRBV6-1 to TRBJ1-1; D not certain. CDR1 and CDR2 from the germline V gene are MNHNS and SASEGT. The CDR3 is made up of 11 amino acids. V dropped 7 bases and J dropped 5 bases, with 8 bases sitting between them. The CDR3 DNA follows: TGTGCCAGCACGCGCGGAACTGAAGCTTTCTTT. This sequence encodes CASTRGTEAFF.

This clonotype was detected a few times. CDR3 coding DNA: TGTGCCAGCAGCTTGGTTCCAAGTGCCAATGAGCAGTTCTTC. Translation: CASSLVPSANEQFF. The V and J genes are TRBV5-5 and TRBJ2-1; D is unresolved. The V end was cut by 0 bases, the J end by 6 bases, with 10 bases between. Germline CDR1 and CDR2: SGHKS and YYEKEE (reference sequence). CDR3 length: 14 residues.

This clonotype has ten or more counts. This chain connects TRBV20-1 to TRBJ2-7; 13 nucleotides agree with TRBD2. V gave up 6 bases and J gave up 3 bases; unmatched junction bases: 5. Germline loops: CDR1 DFQATT, CDR2 SNEGSKA (reference sequence). The CDR3 is 14 residues long. In DNA form, the CDR3 reads TGCAGTGCCCGTCGGACTAGCGGGAGCTACGAGCAGTACTTC. Its protein product is CSARRTSGSYEQYF.

There are many counts of this clonotype. The V call is TRBV30, the J call TRBJ2-1, with 7 bases that match TRBD2. The CDR3 sequence is 16 residues long. With V trimmed by 3 bases and J by 1 base, 9 bases remained unmatched. Germline V gene data show CDR1 as GTSNPN and CDR2 as SVGIG (reference sequence). The CDR3 coding sequence is TGTGCCTGGAGAGGACCGGCGGGGGTATCCTACAATGAGCAGTTCTTC. Translating it yields CAWRGPAGVSYNEQFF.

The rearrangement uses TRBV5-4 and TRBJ2-7; maybe TRBD1 (6 bases). The V gene lost 4 bases and the J gene lost 2 bases, with 16 bases spanning the gap. Germline V gene sequence: CDR1 SGHNT, CDR2 YYREEE (reference sequence). This CDR3 has 15 amino acids. CDR3 protein: CASSPGQGTTYEQYF. The CDR3 DNA reads TGTGCCAGCAGCCCGGGGCAGGGGACAACCTACGAGCAGTACTTC. Filled out from reference TRBV5-4 and TRBJ2-7, the complete variable domain reads ETGVTQSPTHLIKTRGQQVTLRCSSQSGHNTVSWYQQALGQGPQFIFQYYREEENGRGNFPPRFSGLQFPNYSSELNVNALELDDSALYLCASSPGQGTTYEQYFGPGTRLTVT.

This clonotype occurred a few times. The gene calls are TRBV18 and TRBJ1-5; a weak D match, TRBD1 (5 bases). V lost 1 base and J lost 3, with 10 bases in between. Germline V gene data show CDR1 as KGHSH and CDR2 as LQKENI. The CDR3 covers 15 residues. The CDR3 nucleotides are TGTGCCAGCTCACCACAAACGGGACCCAATCAGCCCCAGCATTTT. Its translation: CASSPQTGPNQPQHF. Drawing the rest from reference TRBV18 and TRBJ1-5, the complete variable domain is NAGVMQNPRHLVRRRGQEARLRCSPMKGHSHVYWYRQLPEEGLKFMVYLQKENIIDESGMPKERFSAEFPKEGPSILRIQQVVRGDSAAYFCASSPQTGPNQPQHFGDGTRLSIL.

This clonotype was seen a few times. The rearrangement joins TRBV12-3 or TRBV12-4 to TRBJ2-1; TRBD2 matches 12 bases. With 5 bases clipped from V and 5 bases from J, the junction kept 4 bases outside the gene matches. The CDR3 runs to 15 residues. For the CDR3, the DNA is TGTGCCAGCAGTCGGACTAGCGGGAAGAACAATGAGCAGTTCTTC. Translating gives CASSRTSGKNNEQFF.

This clonotype was counted at least ten times. V and J are TRBV20-1 and TRBJ1-1, with D possibly TRBD1 on 5 matching bases. V dropped 5 bases and J dropped 3 bases, with 16 bases sitting between them. Germline CDR1 and CDR2: DFQATT and SNEGSKA (reference sequence). The CDR3 spans 14 residues. The CDR3 loop is CSARKTAYYTEAFF. The CDR3 nucleotides are TGCAGTGCTCGAAAGACAGCTTATTACACTGAAGCTTTCTTT.

V usage is TRBV5-1 and J usage is TRBJ2-5; 15 bases match TRBD2. The V segment lost 4 bases and the J segment 4 bases; nucleotides outside the gene matches: 2. This CDR3 comprises 15 residues. Germline V gene data show CDR1 as SGHRS and CDR2 as YFSETQ. CDR3 DNA sequence: TGCGCCAGCAGCCCGGGACTAGCGGGAGGAGAGACCCAGTACTTC. This translates into CASSPGLAGGETQYF.

V is TRBV20-1 and J is TRBJ1-1; D remains ambiguous. Per the germline V gene, CDR1 is DFQATT and CDR2 is SNEGSKA (reference sequence). The V and J ends lost 3 bases and 1 base respectively, with 9 bases between them. The CDR3 consists of 13 residues. The CDR3 spells CSASPWENTEAFF. The DNA of the CDR3 is TGCAGTGCTAGCCCATGGGAGAACACTGAAGCTTTCTTT.

The CDR3 DNA follows: TGTGCCAGCTCACCAAGACAGACAGATACGCAGTATTTT. It codes for CASSPRQTDTQYF. The rearrangement joins TRBV18 to TRBJ2-3; a possible D gene is TRBD1 (5 bases). Per the germline V gene, CDR1 is KGHSH and CDR2 is LQKENI. Trimming pared 2 bases from V and 3 bases from J, leaving 6 bases between. This CDR3 is 13 amino acids long.

V is TRBV5-6 and J is TRBJ1-5, with a tentative D call TRBD1 (5 bases). The germline CDR1 and CDR2 sequences are SGHDT and YYEEEE. This CDR3 comprises 15 residues. V was pared by 4 bases and J by 5 bases, with 16 bases between. Written as DNA, the CDR3 is TGTGCCAGCAGCCTGGGGCATTCGGGGTATCAGCCCCAGCATTTT. Amino acids: CASSLGHSGYQPQHF.

This chain connects TRBV20-1 to TRBJ2-7; D possibly corresponds to TRBD1 (6 bases). Per the germline V gene, CDR1 is DFQATT and CDR2 is SNEGSKA (reference sequence). The CDR3 loop spans 14 amino acids. Trimming shortened V by 5 bases and J by 0 bases, and 14 bases separated the two germline ends. CDR3 DNA: TGCAGTGCTCCACAGGGTCTTAGCTCCTACGAGCAGTACTTC. Encoded protein: CSAPQGLSSYEQYF.